The clone carrying this TCR beta chain is medium-sized. The antigen is not known. TCRalpha and TCRbeta libraries were amplified separately by semi-nested PCR with TRAC or TRBC reverse primers. cDNA synthesis used 3.5 to 500 ng of total RNA. TCRdb fed the 5' RACE reads into MiXCR, producing one record per CDR3 protein. The sample contains about 5,600 distinct CDR3 sequences, around 32% of which appear only once. The CDR3 is 14 residues long. Germline V gene sequence: CDR1 MGHRA, CDR2 YSYEKL. Trimming stripped 3 bases from V and 6 bases from J, with 14 bases between. The data belong to a study of T cells generated in artificial thymic organoids. General study findings and limits: Organoid-derived CD8 T cells had diversity comparable to thymic and blood naive cells.

Magnetic bead enrichment isolated the primary CD8+ T cells. The sample consisted of naive CD8+ T cells from blood. The subset is: CD3+TCRalphabeta+CD8SP T cells; for blood, CD45RO-CCR7+ naive CD8+ T cells. This chain uses TRBV4-1 with TRBJ1-1; tentatively, D is TRBD1 (5 bases). The source of this sequence is a human donor who gave cord blood stem cells for thymic organoid culture, a cardiac surgery patient who gave postnatal thymus, or a blood donor (not recorded which). CDR3 DNA: TGCGCCAGCAGCCACGATGGGGGGTTGCCTGAAGCTTTCTTT. Amino acid sequence: CASSHDGGLPEAFF.